This T cell receptor (beta chain) comes out of a study of blood T cell repertoires in COVID-19. After removal of 5 bases from V and 5 bases from J, the junction contained 6 bases not matched to a gene. The CDR3 runs to 15 residues. Germline V lookup: CDR1 SGHDT, CDR2 YYEEEE. Generated by immunoSEQ multiplex PCR, the TCRdb table keeps only in-frame clones and is missing some. The table records about 31,000 clones, around 90% of them present only once. The V and J genes are TRBV5-6 and TRBJ1-5; 11 positions agree with TRBD1. Sequenced sample: peripheral blood. This receptor was identified in a woman between 40 and 55 years old with active or convalescent COVID-19. The CDR3: CASSRDRGEYQPQHF. In DNA, the CDR3 is TGTGCCAGCAGTCGGGACAGGGGGGAGTATCAGCCCCAGCATTTT.